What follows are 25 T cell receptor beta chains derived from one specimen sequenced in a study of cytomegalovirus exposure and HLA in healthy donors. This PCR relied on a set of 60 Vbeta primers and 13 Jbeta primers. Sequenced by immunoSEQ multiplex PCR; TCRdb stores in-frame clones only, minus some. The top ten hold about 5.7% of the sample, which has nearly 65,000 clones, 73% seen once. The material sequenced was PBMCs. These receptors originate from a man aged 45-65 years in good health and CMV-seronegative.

CDR3 bases: TGTGCCAGCAGCCCAAGGAGGACAGGGCACAGGAACACTGAAGCTTTCTTT. Protein sequence: CASSPRRTGHRNTEAFF. The chain uses TRBV7-2 and TRBJ1-1, with TRBD1 identical over 8 bases. CDR1 and CDR2 (germline): SGHTA, FQGNSA. The trim removed 5 bases at V and 1 base at J, leaving 12 bases unmatched. CDR3 length equals 17 residues.

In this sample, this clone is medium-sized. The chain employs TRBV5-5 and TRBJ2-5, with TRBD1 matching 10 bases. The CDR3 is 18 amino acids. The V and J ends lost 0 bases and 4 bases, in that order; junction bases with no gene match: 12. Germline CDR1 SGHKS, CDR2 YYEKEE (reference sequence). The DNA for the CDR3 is TGTGCCAGCAGCTTGGTCGGTATAGGACAGGGGGGCTCAGAGACCCAGTACTTC. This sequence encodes CASSLVGIGQGGSETQYF.

The CDR3 spells CASSNRGQREPQHF. For the CDR3, the DNA is TGTGCCAGCAGCAACAGGGGGCAAAGGGAGCCCCAGCATTTT. The chain couples TRBV6-5 to TRBJ1-5; 9 bases map to TRBD1. CDR1 is MNHEY, CDR2 SVGAGI, per germline. The CDR3 length is 14 residues. With V trimmed by 6 bases and J by 8 bases, 8 bases remained unmatched.

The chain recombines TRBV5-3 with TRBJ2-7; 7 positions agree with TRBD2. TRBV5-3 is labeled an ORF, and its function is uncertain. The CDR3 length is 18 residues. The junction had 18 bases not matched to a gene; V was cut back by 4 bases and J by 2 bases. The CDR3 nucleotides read TGTGCCAGAAGCCAAATCCCGGAGCGTCGCGGGAGAACCTACGAGCAGTACTTC. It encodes CARSQIPERRGRTYEQYF.

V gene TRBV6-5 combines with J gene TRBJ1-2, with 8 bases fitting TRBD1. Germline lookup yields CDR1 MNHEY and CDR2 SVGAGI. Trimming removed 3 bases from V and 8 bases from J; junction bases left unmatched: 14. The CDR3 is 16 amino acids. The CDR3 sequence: CASSYGRGREFGGYTF. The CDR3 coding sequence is TGTGCCAGCAGTTATGGCAGGGGGCGTGAGTTTGGCGGCTACACCTTC.

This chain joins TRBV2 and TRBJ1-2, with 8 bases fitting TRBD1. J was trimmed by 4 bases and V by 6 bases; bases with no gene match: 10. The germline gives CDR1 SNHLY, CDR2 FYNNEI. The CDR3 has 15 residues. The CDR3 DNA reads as TGTGCCAGCAGCGACGGACAGGGAAAAGGCTATGGCTACACCTTC. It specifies CASSDGQGKGYGYTF. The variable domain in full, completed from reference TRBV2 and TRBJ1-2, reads EPEVTQTPSHQVTQMGQEVILRCVPISNHLYFYWYRQILGQKVEFLVSFYNNEISEKSEIFDDQFSVERPDGSNFTLKIRSTKLEDSAMYFCASSDGQGKGYGYTFGSGTRLTVV.

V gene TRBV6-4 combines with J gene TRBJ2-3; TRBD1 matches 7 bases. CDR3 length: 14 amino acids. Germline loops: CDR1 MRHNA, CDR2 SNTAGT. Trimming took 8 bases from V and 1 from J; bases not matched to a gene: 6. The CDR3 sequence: CASARQGGTDTQYF. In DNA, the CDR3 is TGTGCCAGCGCGAGACAGGGCGGCACAGATACGCAGTATTTT.

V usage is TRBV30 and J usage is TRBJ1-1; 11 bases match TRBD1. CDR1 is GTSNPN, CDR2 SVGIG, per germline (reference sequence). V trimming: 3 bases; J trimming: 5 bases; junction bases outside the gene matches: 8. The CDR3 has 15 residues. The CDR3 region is CAWRRLGQGVTEAFF. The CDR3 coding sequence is TGTGCCTGGAGACGCCTGGGACAGGGGGTGACTGAAGCTTTCTTT.

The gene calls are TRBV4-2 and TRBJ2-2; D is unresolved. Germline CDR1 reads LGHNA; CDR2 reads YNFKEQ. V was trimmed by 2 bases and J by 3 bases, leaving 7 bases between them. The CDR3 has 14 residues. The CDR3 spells CASSQTIYTGELFF. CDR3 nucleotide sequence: TGTGCCAGCAGCCAAACTATCTACACCGGGGAGCTGTTTTTT.

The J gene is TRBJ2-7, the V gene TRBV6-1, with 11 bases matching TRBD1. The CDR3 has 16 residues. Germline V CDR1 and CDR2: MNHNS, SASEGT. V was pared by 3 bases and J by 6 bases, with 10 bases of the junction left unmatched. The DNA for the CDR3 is TGTGCCAGCAGTGACTTCGGGACAGGGGGTGTTAGCGAGCAGTACTTC. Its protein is CASSDFGTGGVSEQYF.

For the CDR3, the DNA is TGTGCCAGCAGCCAAGGGGGGACAGTGGGGGACACTGAAGCTTTCTTT. Its protein is CASSQGGTVGDTEAFF. The chain joins TRBV4-2 to TRBJ1-1; TRBD1 agrees at 7 bases. Germline V gene sequence: CDR1 LGHNA, CDR2 YNFKEQ. V lost 1 base, J lost 3 bases, and 8 bases stayed unmatched. The length of the CDR3 is 16 residues.

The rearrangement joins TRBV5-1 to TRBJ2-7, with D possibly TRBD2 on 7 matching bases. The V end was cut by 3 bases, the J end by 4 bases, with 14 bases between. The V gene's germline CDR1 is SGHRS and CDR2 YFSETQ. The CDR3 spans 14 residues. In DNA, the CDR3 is TGCGCCAGCAGCTCCTGGGAGGGGGGGTACGAGCAGTACTTC. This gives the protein CASSSWEGGYEQYF.

Written as DNA, the CDR3 is TGTGCCAGTAGCGGACGACAGGGACCTAGCAATCAGCCCCAGCATTTT. Its protein is CASSGRQGPSNQPQHF. V usage is TRBV19 and J usage is TRBJ1-5, with 7 bases matching TRBD1. CDR1 and CDR2 from the germline V gene are LNHDA and SQIVND (reference sequence). There are 16 residues in the CDR3. J gave up 0 bases and V 6 bases, and 8 bases lay outside the gene matches.

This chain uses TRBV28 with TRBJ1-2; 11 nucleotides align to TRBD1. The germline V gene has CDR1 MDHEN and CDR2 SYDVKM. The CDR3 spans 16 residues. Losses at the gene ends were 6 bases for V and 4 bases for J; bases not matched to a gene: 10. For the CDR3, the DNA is TGTGCCAGCAGCCGCCGGACAGGGGGCACTTTCTATGGCTACACCTTC. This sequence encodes CASSRRTGGTFYGYTF.

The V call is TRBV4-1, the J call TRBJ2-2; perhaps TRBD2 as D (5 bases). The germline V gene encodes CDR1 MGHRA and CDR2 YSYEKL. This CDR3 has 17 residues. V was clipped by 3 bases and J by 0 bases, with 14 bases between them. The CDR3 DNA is TGCGCCAGCAGCCAGGAGGCATGGTTCTCGAACACCGGGGAGCTGTTTTTT. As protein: CASSQEAWFSNTGELFF.

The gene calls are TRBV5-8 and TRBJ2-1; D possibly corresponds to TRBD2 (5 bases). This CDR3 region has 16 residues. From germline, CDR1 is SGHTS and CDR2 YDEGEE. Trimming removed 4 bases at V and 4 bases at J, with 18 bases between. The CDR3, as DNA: TGTGCCAGCAGCCCCATCTCCGCCCGGGGATACAATGAGCAGTTCTTC. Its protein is CASSPISARGYNEQFF.

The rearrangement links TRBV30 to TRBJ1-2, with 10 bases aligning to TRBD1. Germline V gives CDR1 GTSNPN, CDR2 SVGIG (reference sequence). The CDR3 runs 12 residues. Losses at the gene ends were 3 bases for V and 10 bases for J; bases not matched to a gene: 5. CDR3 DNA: TGTGCCTGGAGCCCGGGACAGGGGATCTACACCTTC. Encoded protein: CAWSPGQGIYTF.

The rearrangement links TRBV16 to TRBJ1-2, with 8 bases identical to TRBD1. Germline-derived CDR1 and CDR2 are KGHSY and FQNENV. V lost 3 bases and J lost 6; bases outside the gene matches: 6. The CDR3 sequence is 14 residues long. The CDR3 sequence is CASSHVRQGNGYTF. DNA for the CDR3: TGTGCCAGCAGCCATGTGCGACAGGGGAATGGCTACACCTTC.

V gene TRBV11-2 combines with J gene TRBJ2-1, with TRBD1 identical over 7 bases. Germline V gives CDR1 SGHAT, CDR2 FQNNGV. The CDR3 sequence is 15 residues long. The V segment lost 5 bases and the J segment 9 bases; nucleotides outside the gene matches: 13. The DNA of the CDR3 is TGTGCCAGCAGCCTCGCCGGGACAGAGTCGCGTGAGCAGTTCTTC. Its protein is CASSLAGTESREQFF.

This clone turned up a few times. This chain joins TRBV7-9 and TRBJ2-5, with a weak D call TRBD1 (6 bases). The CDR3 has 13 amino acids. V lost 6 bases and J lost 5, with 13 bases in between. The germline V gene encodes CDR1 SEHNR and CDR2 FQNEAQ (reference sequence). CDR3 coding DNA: TGTGCCAGCAGTGCCAGGGGTCCCGAGACCCAGTACTTC. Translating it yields CASSARGPETQYF.

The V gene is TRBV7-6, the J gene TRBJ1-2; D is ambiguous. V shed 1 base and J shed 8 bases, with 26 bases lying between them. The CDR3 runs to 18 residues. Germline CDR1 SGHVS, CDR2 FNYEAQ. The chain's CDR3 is CASSLVVSGRTELMGYTF. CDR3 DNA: TGTGCCAGCAGCTTAGTAGTGAGTGGGCGTACAGAATTAATGGGCTACACCTTC. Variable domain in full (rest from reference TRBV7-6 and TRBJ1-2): GAGVSQSPRYKVTKRGQDVALRCDPISGHVSLYWYRQALGQGPEFLTYFNYEAQQDKSGLPNDRFSAERPEGSISTLTIQRTEQRDSAMYRCASSLVVSGRTELMGYTFGSGTRLTVV.

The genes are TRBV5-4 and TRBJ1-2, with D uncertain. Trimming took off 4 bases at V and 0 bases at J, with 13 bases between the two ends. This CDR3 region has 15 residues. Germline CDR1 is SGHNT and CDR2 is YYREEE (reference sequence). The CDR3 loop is CASSPVQKTNYGYTF. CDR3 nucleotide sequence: TGTGCCAGCAGCCCCGTACAGAAGACTAACTATGGCTACACCTTC.

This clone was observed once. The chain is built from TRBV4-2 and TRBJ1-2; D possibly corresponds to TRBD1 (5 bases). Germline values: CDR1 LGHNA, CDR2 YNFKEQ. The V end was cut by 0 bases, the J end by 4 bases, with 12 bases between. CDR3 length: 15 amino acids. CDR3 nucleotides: TGTGCCAGCAGCCAAGAGTGGCAGGGACTCTATGGCTACACCTTC. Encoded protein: CASSQEWQGLYGYTF.

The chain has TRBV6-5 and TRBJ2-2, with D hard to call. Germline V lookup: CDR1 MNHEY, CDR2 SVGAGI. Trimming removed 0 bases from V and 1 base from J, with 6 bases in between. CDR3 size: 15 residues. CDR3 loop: CASSYSVRNTGELFF. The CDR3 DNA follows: TGTGCCAGCAGTTACTCGGTCAGGAACACCGGGGAGCTGTTTTTT.

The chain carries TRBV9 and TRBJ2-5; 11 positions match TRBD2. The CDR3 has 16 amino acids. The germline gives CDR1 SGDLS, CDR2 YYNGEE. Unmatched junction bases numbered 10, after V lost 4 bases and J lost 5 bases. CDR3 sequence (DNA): TGTGCCAGCAGCATCGCCGGGACTAGCGGAACGGAGACCCAGTACTTC. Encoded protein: CASSIAGTSGTETQYF.